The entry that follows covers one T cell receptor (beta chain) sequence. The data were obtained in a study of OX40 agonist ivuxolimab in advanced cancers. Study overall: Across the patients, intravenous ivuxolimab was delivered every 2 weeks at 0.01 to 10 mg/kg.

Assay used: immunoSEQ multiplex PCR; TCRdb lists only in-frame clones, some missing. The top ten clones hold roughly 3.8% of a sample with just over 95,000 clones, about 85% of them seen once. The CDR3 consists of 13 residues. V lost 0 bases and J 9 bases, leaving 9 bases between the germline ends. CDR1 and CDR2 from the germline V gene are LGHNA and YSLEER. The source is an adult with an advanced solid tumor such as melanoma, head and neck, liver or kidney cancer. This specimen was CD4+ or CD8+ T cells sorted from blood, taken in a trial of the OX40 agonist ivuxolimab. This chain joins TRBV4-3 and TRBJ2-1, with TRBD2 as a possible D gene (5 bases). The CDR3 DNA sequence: TGCGCCAGCAGCCAAGAGGGAGCTGGTGAGCAGTTCTTC. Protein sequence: CASSQEGAGEQFF.